Listed below are T cell receptor beta chains from one sample, sequenced in a study of blood T cell repertoires in COVID-19. Some clones are missing from TCRdb's copy, which holds only in-frame ones; the method was immunoSEQ multiplex PCR. The profile shows hundreds of thousands of clones, approximately 92% of them singletons. Sequencing was performed on PBMCs or T cells enriched from blood (not recorded which). The source of these receptors is a woman between 18 and 29 years old who had recovered from COVID-19. Both conserved end residues are part of each CDR3. Fields, in order: clone size, V gene, J gene, D gene, CDR3 protein, CDR3 DNA. D genes are given only for firm matches. Not every row has a clone size; where given, it reads once, few, many or a size class.

-,TRBV3-1/TRBV3-2,TRBJ1-2,TRBD1,CASSPHPGQGDYGYTF,TGTGCCAGCAGCCCTCATCCGGGACAGGGCGACTATGGCTACACCTTC
-,TRBV27,TRBJ2-3,TRBD2,CASNSGGTDTQYF,TGTGCCAGCAATAGCGGGGGGACAGATACGCAGTATTTT
-,TRBV5-6,TRBJ2-5,-,CASSFWHSLQETQYF,TGTGCCAGCAGCTTTTGGCACAGCCTACAAGAGACCCAGTACTTC
-,TRBV19,TRBJ2-1,TRBD2,CASSMGLAGVGEQFF,TGTGCCAGTAGTATGGGACTAGCGGGGGTTGGTGAGCAGTTCTTC
-,TRBV6-6,TRBJ2-2,TRBD1,CASSARGLAGELFF,TGTGCCAGCAGCGCCAGGGGGCTTGCCGGGGAGCTGTTTTTT
-,TRBV7-8,TRBJ1-1,-,CASSPREGVTEAFF,TGTGCCAGCAGCCCGAGGGAGGGGGTCACTGAAGCTTTCTTT
once,TRBV3-1/TRBV3-2,TRBJ2-7,-,CASSQYYYEQYF,TGTGCCAGCAGCCAATATTATTATGAGCAGTACTTC
-,TRBV16,TRBJ1-5,-,CASSQTGVEGFGNQPQHF,TGTGCCAGCAGCCAAACGGGAGTAGAAGGGTTTGGCAATCAGCCCCAGCATTTT
-,TRBV6-5,TRBJ1-2,-,CASNPGNGYTF,TGTGCCAGCAACCCAGGGAATGGCTACACCTTC
-,TRBV19,TRBJ1-1,-,CASSQPGTPNTEAFF,TGTGCCAGTAGCCAACCTGGGACACCGAACACTGAAGCTTTCTTT
-,TRBV30,TRBJ1-6,TRBD1,CAWSVPGQGNSPLHF,TGTGCCTGGAGTGTCCCGGGACAGGGAAATTCACCCCTCCACTTT
-,TRBV10-3,TRBJ1-3,-,CAISEEGDYSGNTIYF,TGTGCCATCAGTGAAGAAGGTGACTACTCTGGAAACACCATATATTTT
-,TRBV7-9,TRBJ2-7,TRBD1,CASSATGFSYEQYF,TGTGCCAGCAGCGCGACAGGGTTTTCCTACGAGCAGTACTTC
-,TRBV13,TRBJ2-5,-,CASSTRQGGETQYF,TGTGCCAGCAGCACCAGGCAGGGTGGGGAGACCCAGTACTTC
-,TRBV5-1,TRBJ2-1,TRBD2,CASSLVAGGTYNEQFF,TGCGCCAGCAGCTTGGTCGCGGGGGGAACCTACAATGAGCAGTTCTTC